A single sample is the source of the 23 T cell receptor beta chains below, sequenced in a study of CD8+ T cells in alopecia areata. Extracted RNA was reverse transcribed, and the resulting cDNA served as sequencing template. TCRdb's table, derived via immunoSEQ multiplex PCR, lists solely in-frame clones and lacks some. The table records around 160,000 clones, 60% to 75% of them present only once. Sample treatment: oral pan-JAK inhibitor, 5-10 mg twice daily. The sequencing here drew on CD4+ T cells sorted from blood, taken at week 24, from a patient treated with tofacitinib. The receptors shown here come from a human donor with alopecia areata.

V usage is TRBV29-1 and J usage is TRBJ1-2; D perhaps matches TRBD1 (6 bases). The V end was cut by 1 base, the J end by 4 bases, with 16 bases between. Germline loops: CDR1 SQVTM, CDR2 ANQGSEA. The CDR3 totals 15 residues. In DNA form, the CDR3 reads TGCAGCGTTGAAGGGCGGGGGGCGGCCGTCTATGGCTACACCTTC. Amino acid sequence: CSVEGRGAAVYGYTF.

This clone was seen a single time. The CDR3 spells CASSPAGPSSGANVLTF. Written as DNA, the CDR3 is TGTGCCAGCAGCCCCGCAGGCCCGTCCTCCGGGGCCAACGTCCTGACTTTC. This chain links TRBV7-2 with TRBJ2-6; D is uncertain. The V end was cut by 5 bases, the J end by 4 bases, with 18 bases between. The CDR3 spans 17 residues. Germline assignment: CDR1 SGHTA and CDR2 FQGNSA.

The chain has TRBV2 and TRBJ1-5; no clear D. The CDR3 is 13 residues long. With 10 bases removed from V and 5 bases from J, the gap between germline ends came to 15 bases. Germline CDR1 and CDR2: SNHLY and FYNNEI. The CDR3 here is CATKAQAHQPQHF. CDR3 sequence (DNA): TGTGCCACCAAAGCGCAGGCCCATCAGCCCCAGCATTTT.

The table lists this clone with a few counts. The gene calls are TRBV29-1 and TRBJ2-3, with D maybe TRBD1 (6 bases). CDR1 and CDR2 (germline): SQVTM, ANQGSEA. With 4 bases removed from V and 2 bases from J, the gap between germline ends came to 13 bases. This CDR3 spans 14 amino acids. The CDR3 sequence: CSVGPGQSTDTQYF. The CDR3 region has the DNA TGCAGCGTTGGGCCGGGACAATCCACAGATACGCAGTATTTT.

The CDR3 nucleotides are TGTGCCAGTAGCCAACAGGGTGACCAGCCCCAGCATTTT. This sequence encodes CASSQQGDQPQHF. This chain connects TRBV19 to TRBJ1-5; D may be TRBD1 (6 bases). Between the trimmed V and J ends, which lost 6 bases and 7 bases, there was a span of 13 bases. The CDR3 consists of 13 residues. Germline assignment: CDR1 LNHDA and CDR2 SQIVND (reference sequence).

The gene calls are TRBV9 and TRBJ2-7, with D possibly being TRBD2 (5 bases). The V end was cut by 0 bases, the J end by 4 bases, with 11 bases between. The CDR3 has 14 amino acids. Germline V gives CDR1 SGDLS, CDR2 YYNGEE. Here the CDR3 DNA reads TGTGCCAGCAGCGTAGGTGCCCCGGGATACGAGCAGTACTTC. Encoded protein: CASSVGAPGYEQYF. The complete variable domain, with remaining parts taken from reference TRBV9 and TRBJ2-7, reads DSGVTQTPKHLITATGQRVTLRCSPRSGDLSVYWYQQSLDQGLQFLIQYYNGEERAKGNILERFSAQQFPDLHSELNLSSLELGDSALYFCASSVGAPGYEQYFGPGTRLTVT.

The V gene is TRBV6-5, the J gene TRBJ2-3; 7 bases are a match to TRBD2. CDR1 MNHEY and CDR2 SVGAGI come from the germline V gene. The CDR3 runs 14 residues. V lost 6 bases, J lost 0 bases, and 3 bases stayed unmatched. The CDR3 nucleotides are TGTGCCAGCAGCCAGGGAGGGAGCACAGATACGCAGTATTTT. Its translation: CASSQGGSTDTQYF.

This chain uses TRBV4-1 with TRBJ1-5; TRBD1 matches 8 bases. V lost 3 bases, J lost 4 bases, and 2 bases stayed unmatched. The CDR3 consists of 14 residues. Looked up from germline, CDR1 is MGHRA and CDR2 is YSYEKL. CDR3 coding DNA: TGCGCCAGCAGCCACGGACAGGGTAATCAGCCCCAGCATTTT. This translates into CASSHGQGNQPQHF.

In its sample, this clone was seen once. The chain employs TRBV30 and TRBJ2-7; D not resolved. The germline V gene has CDR1 GTSNPN and CDR2 SVGIG (reference sequence). V lost 4 bases and J 2 bases, leaving 12 bases between the germline ends. The CDR3 totals 13 residues. The CDR3 nucleotides are TGTGCCTGGAAAAGGCTAGTTGCCTACGAGCAGTACTTC. This sequence encodes CAWKRLVAYEQYF.

This chain's CDR3 is CASSFGTTQETQYF. The CDR3 coding sequence is TGTGCCAGCAGCTTCGGGACGACTCAAGAGACCCAGTACTTC. The V call is TRBV11-2, the J call TRBJ2-5, with D perhaps matching TRBD1 or TRBD2 (5 bases each). The V and J ends lost 3 bases and 2 bases respectively, with 10 bases between them. The CDR3 has 14 residues. The germline gives CDR1 SGHAT, CDR2 FQNNGV.

This sequence joins TRBV5-6 and TRBJ1-1; D perhaps matches TRBD1 (5 bases). The germline gives CDR1 SGHDT, CDR2 YYEEEE. With 0 bases removed from V and 0 bases from J, the gap between germline ends came to 6 bases. The CDR3 runs 14 residues. DNA of the CDR3: TGTGCCAGCAGCTTGGAGGGGCTGAACACTGAAGCTTTCTTT. This sequence encodes CASSLEGLNTEAFF. Full variable domain (rest looked up from reference TRBV5-6 and TRBJ1-1): DAGVTQSPTHLIKTRGQQVTLRCSPKSGHDTVSWYQQALGQGPQFIFQYYEEEERQRGNFPDRFSGHQFPNYSSELNVNALLLGDSALYLCASSLEGLNTEAFFGQGTRLTVV.

The chain recombines TRBV7-9 with TRBJ1-2; D uncertain. The V gene lost 9 bases and the J gene lost 5 bases, with 13 bases spanning the gap. The V gene's germline CDR1 is SEHNR and CDR2 FQNEAQ (reference sequence). This CDR3 region has 12 residues. The DNA for the CDR3 is TGTGCCAGTTCGGACTGGTTTTATGGCTACACCTTC. The encoded protein is CASSDWFYGYTF.

This clone has a handful of counts. This chain uses TRBV10-3 with TRBJ1-1; D not certain. Germline loops: CDR1 ENHRY, CDR2 SYGVKD. CDR3 size: 13 residues. V lost 4 bases and J 6 bases, leaving 12 bases between the germline ends. For the CDR3, the DNA is TGTGCCATCAGTGTGGGGTTCTTGGCTGAAGCTTTCTTT. As protein: CAISVGFLAEAFF.

This chain joins TRBV27 and TRBJ2-6; the D is unclear. Germline values: CDR1 MNHEY, CDR2 SMNVEV (reference sequence). V was clipped by 2 bases and J by 4 bases, with 12 bases between them. CDR3 size: 16 residues. CDR3: CASSLLLGKGANVLTF. DNA for the CDR3: TGTGCCAGCAGTTTACTTTTGGGAAAAGGGGCCAACGTCCTGACTTTC.

In this sample, this clone turned up a few times. For the CDR3, the DNA is TGCAGCGTTGACGGCCGCGGGGGCAGGAATGAGCAGTTCTTC. Protein sequence: CSVDGRGGRNEQFF. This chain joins TRBV29-1 and TRBJ2-1; perhaps TRBD2 as D (7 bases). This CDR3 spans 14 amino acids. The germline V gene encodes CDR1 SQVTM and CDR2 ANQGSEA. V dropped 3 bases and J dropped 7 bases, with 16 bases sitting between them.

This clone was seen a handful of times. The rearrangement links TRBV5-1 to TRBJ2-3, with D perhaps assigned TRBD1 or TRBD2 (5 bases each). Trimming took 0 bases from V and 0 from J, leaving 8 bases between them. Germline assignment: CDR1 SGHRS and CDR2 YFSETQ. This CDR3 is 15 amino acids long. The CDR3 DNA is TGCGCCAGCAGCTTGGTGGGGGTTAGCACAGATACGCAGTATTTT. Protein product: CASSLVGVSTDTQYF.

This clone was counted a single time. The chain links TRBV2 to TRBJ2-6; D is ambiguous. The CDR3 is 14 amino acids. Germline V gene sequence: CDR1 SNHLY, CDR2 FYNNEI. Trimming took off 4 bases at V and 1 base at J, with 5 bases between the two ends. The CDR3 is CASSGASGANVLTF. CDR3 in DNA: TGTGCCAGCAGTGGAGCTTCTGGGGCCAACGTCCTGACTTTC.

This clone was observed once. This chain connects TRBV29-1 to TRBJ1-5; 8 bases fit TRBD1. The trim removed 5 bases at V and 4 bases at J, leaving 4 bases unmatched. The CDR3 extends over 13 amino acids. Germline values: CDR1 SQVTM, CDR2 ANQGSEA. The CDR3 DNA reads TGCAGCGTTAGACAGGGGAGGAATCAGCCCCAGCATTTT. It is translated as CSVRQGRNQPQHF.

The CDR3 sequence: CASSTRGGSYEQYF. The CDR3 region has the DNA TGTGCCAGCAGCACCCGGGGGGGGTCCTACGAGCAGTACTTC. This chain joins TRBV11-1 and TRBJ2-7; 8 bases align to TRBD2. The CDR3 is made up of 14 amino acids. V gave up 5 bases and J gave up 1 base; unmatched junction bases: 4. Germline assignment: CDR1 SGHAT and CDR2 FQDESV (reference sequence).

CDR3 coding DNA: TGTGCCAGCAGCCCAAGTGGTGGCACTGAAGCTTTCTTT. This translates into CASSPSGGTEAFF. V and J are TRBV6-1 and TRBJ1-1; no definite D call. CDR1 is MNHNS and CDR2 is SASEGT in the germline V gene. V lost 6 bases, J lost 4 bases, and 12 bases lay in between. The CDR3 is 13 residues long.

The chain couples TRBV7-2 to TRBJ1-2; TRBD1 is a possible D gene (5 bases). V lost 1 base to trimming and J lost 0 bases, with 9 bases between them. The CDR3 has 15 residues. The germline CDR1 and CDR2 sequences are SGHTA and FQGNSA. This CDR3 reads CASSLGGSSNYGYTF. For the CDR3, the DNA is TGTGCCAGCAGCTTAGGGGGCAGCTCTAACTATGGCTACACCTTC. Full variable domain (remainder filled in from reference TRBV7-2 and TRBJ1-2): GAGVSQSPSNKVTEKGKDVELRCDPISGHTALYWYRQSLGQGLEFLIYFQGNSAPDKSGLPSDRFSAERTGGSVSTLTIQRTQQEDSAVYLCASSLGGSSNYGYTFGSGTRLTVV.

V usage is TRBV13 and J usage is TRBJ2-5, with TRBD1 identical over 9 bases. CDR3 length: 15 amino acids. From germline, CDR1 is PRHDT and CDR2 FYEKMQ (reference sequence). The V and J ends lost 3 bases and 5 bases, in that order; junction bases with no gene match: 7. The CDR3 DNA follows: TGTGCCAGCAGCTTCCGGACAGGGGTGTTGGAGACCCAGTACTTC. Amino acid sequence: CASSFRTGVLETQYF. The full variable domain, rest sourced from reference TRBV13 and TRBJ2-5, is AAGVIQSPRHLIKEKRETATLKCYPIPRHDTVYWYQQGPGQDPQFLISFYEKMQSDKGSIPDRFSAQQFSDYHSELNMSSLELGDSALYFCASSFRTGVLETQYFGPGTRLLVL.

This clone was found a few times. The chain has TRBV5-1 and TRBJ2-2, with 9 bases lining up with TRBD1. Trimming took 5 bases from V and 1 from J; bases not matched to a gene: 3. CDR1 is SGHRS and CDR2 is YFSETQ in the germline V gene. The CDR3 consists of 15 residues. CDR3 nucleotides: TGCGCCAGCAGACCGACAGGGGGGAACACCGGGGAGCTGTTTTTT. Protein product: CASRPTGGNTGELFF.